This entry lists 4 T cell receptor beta chains sequenced from one sample in a study of regulatory T cells in long-lasting Graves disease. Noted time point: persistent/refractory GD, antithyroid drugs over 5 years with positive TRAb. The TCR library was prepared using RNA isolated from PBMCs. Arm-PCR with iRepertoire HTBI primers amplified the CDR3 regions for these TCR beta libraries. TCRdb redid the calling of the multiplex PCR reads with MiXCR, one entry per CDR3 protein. The sample holds roughly 490,000 distinct CDR3 sequences, approximately 23% seen once. Sequencing was performed on peripheral blood mononuclear cells (PBMCs), taken when the disease was refractory, from a patient treated with antithyroid drugs. Receptors originate from a female donor with Graves disease.

This chain connects TRBV6-1 to TRBJ1-6; D possibly corresponds to TRBD1 (5 bases). V shed 11 bases and J shed 1 base, with 9 bases lying between them. Germline CDR1 is MNHNS and CDR2 is SASEGT. The CDR3 totals 13 residues. The CDR3 protein is CAVEGSYNSPLHF. CDR3 DNA: TGTGCCGTGGAGGGGTCCTATAATTCACCCCTCCACTTT.

This clonotype was observed a handful of times. The chain uses TRBV20-1 and TRBJ1-5; a possible D gene is TRBD1 (6 bases). The V end lost 3 bases, the J end lost 0 bases, and 12 bases lay between the germline ends. This CDR3 comprises 15 residues. Germline V CDR1 and CDR2: DFQATT, SNEGSKA (reference sequence). CDR3 protein: CSASTYRDSNQPQHF. The CDR3 nucleotides are TGCAGTGCTAGTACTTACAGGGATAGCAATCAGCCCCAGCATTTT.

This clonotype showed up many times. CDR3: CASRPGGLRAKNIQYF. As DNA, the CDR3 is TGTGCCAGCAGGCCGGGGGGGTTGAGAGCCAAAAACATTCAGTACTTC. The chain employs TRBV6-1 and TRBJ2-4, with 8 positions matching TRBD2. The junction had 7 bases not matched to a gene; V was cut back by 6 bases and J by 0 bases. Germline CDR1 reads MNHNS; CDR2 reads SASEGT. This CDR3 is built from 16 residues.

This clonotype was picked up a small number of times. The chain joins TRBV24-1 to TRBJ1-2; TRBD1 might be the D (5 bases). V was clipped by 7 bases and J by 6 bases, with 11 bases between them. The CDR3 loop spans 12 amino acids. Germline CDR1 KGHDR, CDR2 SFDVKD. The DNA of the CDR3 is TGTGCCACCAGCAGGGTGGGCCATGGCTACACCTTC. As protein: CATSRVGHGYTF.